This T cell receptor (beta chain) is drawn from a study of blood T cells in healthy people across ages. Combining a sample-barcoded 5' primer with a J-beta primer mix, a second PCR ran for about 6 to 12 cycles. A template-switch adaptor that had 12 random nucleotides put a tag on each cDNA molecule. In TCRdb, the 5' RACE reads were re-called with MiXCR into one record per CDR3 protein. The data show more than 1 million distinct CDR3 sequences, 35% to 50% seen once. This clonotype was recorded a few times. What it binds is not known. It was roughly 10 milliliters of peripheral blood that were drawn from each donor. Study-wide results and caveats: Naive T cell percentage strongly correlated with TCR beta diversity. Investigators viewed diversity estimates from one million T cells as underestimates, the study reported.

V trimming: 8 bases; J trimming: 7 bases; junction bases outside the gene matches: 14. The germline CDR1 and CDR2 sequences are LGHDT and YNNKEL (reference sequence). The CDR3 extends over 16 amino acids. This chain uses TRBV3-1 with TRBJ2-1; TRBD2 agrees at 10 bases. The receptor was isolated from a woman aged 55-69 years in good health. The sequencing sample was made of blood. Here the CDR3 DNA reads TGTGCCAGCGCCAGGAGCGGGAGGGCCCGGGGGAATGAGCAGTTCTTC. Protein product: CASARSGRARGNEQFF.